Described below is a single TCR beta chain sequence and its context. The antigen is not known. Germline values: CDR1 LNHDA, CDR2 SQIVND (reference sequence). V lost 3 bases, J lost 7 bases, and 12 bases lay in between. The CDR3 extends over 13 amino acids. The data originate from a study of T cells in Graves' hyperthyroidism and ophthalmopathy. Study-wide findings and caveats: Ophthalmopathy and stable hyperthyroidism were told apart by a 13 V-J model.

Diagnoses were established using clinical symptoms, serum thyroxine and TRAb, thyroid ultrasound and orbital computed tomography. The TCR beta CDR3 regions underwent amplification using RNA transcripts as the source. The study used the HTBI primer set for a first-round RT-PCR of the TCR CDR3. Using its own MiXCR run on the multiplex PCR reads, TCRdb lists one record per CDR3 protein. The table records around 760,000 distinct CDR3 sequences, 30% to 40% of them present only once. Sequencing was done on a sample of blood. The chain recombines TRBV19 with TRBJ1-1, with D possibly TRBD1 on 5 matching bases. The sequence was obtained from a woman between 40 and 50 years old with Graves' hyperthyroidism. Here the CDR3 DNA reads TGTGCCAGTAGTATCTCCGGGGGGGTTGAAGCTTTCTTT. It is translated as CASSISGGVEAFF.